This T cell receptor (beta chain) was sequenced during a study of control samples from healthy donors and cancer patients (dated by TCRdb to about 2020). Regarding this clone: There is no known antigen for this receptor. No much larger clone is present one base from it, and per-base qualities are unavailable.

Library construction relied on the immunoSEQ multiplex PCR assay. TCRdb carries this immuneACCESS record with in-frame sequences only. Its versions omit some clonotypes, under half of them owing to an unresolved V gene in the studies checked, with the rest unexplained. The sample contains under 75,000 clones, 90% of them found a single time. The ten largest clones add up to 0.95% to 1.5% of the sample. CDR1 and CDR2 (SGHRS, YFSETQ) derive from the germline V gene. At the junction V is shortened by 0 bases and J by 6 bases, with 7 bases in between. Its CDR3 holds 13 amino acids, cysteine through phenylalanine. The read is trimmed to its CDR3 DNA, 39 bases read in frame from base 1.

The V and J genes are TRBV5-1 and TRBJ2-1; the D gene identity is not certain. The sequencing sample was made of PBMCs. This TCR came from a woman in her fifties or sixties with colorectal cancer. The CDR3 corresponds to CASSLALSNEQFF. The DNA sequence follows: TGCGCCAGCAGCTTGGCGCTAAGCAATGAGCAGTTCTTC.